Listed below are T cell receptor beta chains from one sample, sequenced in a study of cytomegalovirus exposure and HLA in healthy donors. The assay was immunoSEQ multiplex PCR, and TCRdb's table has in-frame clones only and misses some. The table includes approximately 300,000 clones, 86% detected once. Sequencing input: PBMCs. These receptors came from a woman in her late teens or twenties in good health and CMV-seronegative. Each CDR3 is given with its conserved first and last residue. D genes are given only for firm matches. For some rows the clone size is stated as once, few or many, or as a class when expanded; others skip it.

CASGGTGETEAFF,TGTGCCAGCGGGGGGACAGGGGAGACTGAAGCTTTCTTT,NA,TRBD1,TRBJ1-1,TRBV9
CASSDISEQYF,TGTGCCAGCAGTGATATTTCCGAGCAGTACTTC,once,NA,TRBJ2-7,TRBV2
CASSPGAGNTGELFF,TGTGCCAGCAGCCCGGGAGCGGGAAACACCGGGGAGCTGTTTTTT,once,TRBD2,TRBJ2-2,TRBV28
CASSPRLSPPYGYTF,TGTGCCAGCAGCCCGCGCCTGTCCCCTCCCTATGGCTACACCTTC,NA,NA,TRBJ1-2,TRBV7-6
CASSFRLAGPTGEQYF,TGTGCCAGCAGTTTTCGACTAGCGGGCCCTACGGGCGAGCAGTACTTC,NA,TRBD2,TRBJ2-7,TRBV11-2
CASSLGPRNTEAFF,TGTGCCAGCAGTTTAGGCCCCCGGAACACTGAAGCTTTCTTT,NA,NA,TRBJ1-1,TRBV27
CASSSHPLAASTDTQYF,TGTGCCAGCAGCTCCCACCCTTTAGCGGCTAGCACAGATACGCAGTATTTT,NA,NA,TRBJ2-3,TRBV7-2
CASSQSQGYEQYF,TGCGCCAGCAGCCAATCACAGGGGTACGAGCAGTACTTC,NA,TRBD1,TRBJ2-7,TRBV4-3
CASSIAGGTGNIQYF,TGTGCCAGTAGTATAGCGGGAGGGACAGGGAACATTCAGTACTTC,once,NA,TRBJ2-4,TRBV19
CASSFMTGATNEKLFF,TGTGCCAGCAGTTTTATGACAGGGGCAACTAATGAAAAACTGTTTTTT,NA,TRBD1,TRBJ1-4,TRBV6-6
CASSLTGLAGSYEQYF,TGTGCCAGCAGCTTGACGGGACTAGCGGGATCCTACGAGCAGTACTTC,once,TRBD2,TRBJ2-7,TRBV5-4
CASQGRDNQPQHF,TGTGCCTCCCAGGGGAGGGACAATCAGCCCCAGCATTTT,few,NA,TRBJ1-5,TRBV6-6
CSVEAAYEQYF,TGCAGCGTTGAAGCCGCGTACGAGCAGTACTTC,NA,NA,TRBJ2-7,TRBV29-1
CASSKTVTGTGELFF,TGTGCCAGCAGCAAGACTGTAACTGGCACCGGGGAGCTGTTTTTT,few,NA,TRBJ2-2,TRBV2
CASSSPGQGDEQYF,TGTGCCAGCAGTTCGCCCGGACAGGGGGACGAGCAGTACTTC,NA,TRBD1,TRBJ2-7,TRBV6-5
CASSHRQGPIGETQYF,TGTGCCAGCAGCCACCGACAGGGACCGATAGGGGAGACCCAGTACTTC,NA,TRBD1,TRBJ2-5,TRBV7-6
CASSQETGLTNTGELFF,TGCGCCAGCAGCCAAGAAACCGGACTTACTAACACCGGGGAGCTGTTTTTT,NA,NA,TRBJ2-2,TRBV4-3
CASSPWTSHDTQYF,TGCGCCAGCAGCCCGTGGACTAGCCACGATACGCAGTATTTT,few,TRBD2,TRBJ2-3,TRBV4-3
CASSLFRLSEQFF,TGTGCCAGCAGCTTATTCAGGTTGAGTGAGCAGTTCTTC,once,NA,TRBJ2-1,TRBV7-2
CASRAGDTNTGELFF,TGTGCCAGCAGGGCGGGGGACACTAACACCGGGGAGCTGTTTTTT,NA,NA,TRBJ2-2,TRBV6-1
CASSPLGGKTEAFF,TGTGCCAGCAGTCCCCTTGGAGGGAAGACTGAAGCTTTCTTT,NA,NA,TRBJ1-1,TRBV6-5
CASSAPGQLFDAGTF,TGTGCCAGCAGCGCACCGGGACAACTTTTCGACGCCGGCACCTTC,NA,NA,TRBJ1-2,TRBV9